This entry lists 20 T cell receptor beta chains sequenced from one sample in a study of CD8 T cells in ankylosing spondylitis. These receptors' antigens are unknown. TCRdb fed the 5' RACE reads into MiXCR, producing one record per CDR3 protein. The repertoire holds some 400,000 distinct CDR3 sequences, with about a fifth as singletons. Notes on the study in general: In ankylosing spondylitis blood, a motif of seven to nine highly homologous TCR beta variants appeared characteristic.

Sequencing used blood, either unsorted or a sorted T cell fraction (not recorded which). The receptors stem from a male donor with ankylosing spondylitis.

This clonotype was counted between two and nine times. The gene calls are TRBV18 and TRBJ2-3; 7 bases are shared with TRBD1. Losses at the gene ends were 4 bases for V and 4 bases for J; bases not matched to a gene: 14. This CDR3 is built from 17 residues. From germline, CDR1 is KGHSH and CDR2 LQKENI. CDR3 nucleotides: TGTGCCAGCTCACACCCGGCCGGACAGGTTTCTCCAGATACGCAGTATTTT. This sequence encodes CASSHPAGQVSPDTQYF. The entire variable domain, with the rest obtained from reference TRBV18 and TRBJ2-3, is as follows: NAGVMQNPRHLVRRRGQEARLRCSPMKGHSHVYWYRQLPEEGLKFMVYLQKENIIDESGMPKERFSAEFPKEGPSILRIQQVVRGDSAAYFCASSHPAGQVSPDTQYFGPGTRLTVL.

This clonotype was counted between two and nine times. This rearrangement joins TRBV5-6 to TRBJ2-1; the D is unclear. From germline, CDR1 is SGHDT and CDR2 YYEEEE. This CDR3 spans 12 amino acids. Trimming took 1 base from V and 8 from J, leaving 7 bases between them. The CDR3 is CASSLPSYEQFF. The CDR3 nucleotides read TGTGCCAGCAGCTTGCCGAGTTATGAGCAGTTCTTC. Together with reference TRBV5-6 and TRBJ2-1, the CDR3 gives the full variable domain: DAGVTQSPTHLIKTRGQQVTLRCSPKSGHDTVSWYQQALGQGPQFIFQYYEEEERQRGNFPDRFSGHQFPNYSSELNVNALLLGDSALYLCASSLPSYEQFFGPGTRLTVL.

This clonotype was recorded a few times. Written as DNA, the CDR3 is TGTGCCAGCAGTTACTCGAGGTACGAGCAGTACTTC. This translates into CASSYSRYEQYF. The chain is built from TRBV6-6 and TRBJ2-7; D is undetermined. The germline CDR1 and CDR2 sequences are MNHNY and SVGAGI (reference sequence). The CDR3 length is 12 residues. V was trimmed by 0 bases and J by 4 bases, leaving 4 bases between them.

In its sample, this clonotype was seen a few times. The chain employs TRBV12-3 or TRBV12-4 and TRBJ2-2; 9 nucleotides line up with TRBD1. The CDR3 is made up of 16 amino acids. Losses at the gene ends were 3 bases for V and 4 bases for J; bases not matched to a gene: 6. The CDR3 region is CASSFGTGRSTGELFF. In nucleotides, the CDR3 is TGTGCCAGCAGTTTTGGGACAGGGAGGTCCACCGGGGAGCTGTTTTTT.

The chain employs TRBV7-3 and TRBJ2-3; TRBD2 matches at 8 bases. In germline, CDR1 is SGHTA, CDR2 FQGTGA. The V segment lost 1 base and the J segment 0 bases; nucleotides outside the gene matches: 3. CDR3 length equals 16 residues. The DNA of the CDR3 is TGTGCCAGCAGCTTAATGCCTAGCGGGAGCACAGATACGCAGTATTTT. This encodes CASSLMPSGSTDTQYF.

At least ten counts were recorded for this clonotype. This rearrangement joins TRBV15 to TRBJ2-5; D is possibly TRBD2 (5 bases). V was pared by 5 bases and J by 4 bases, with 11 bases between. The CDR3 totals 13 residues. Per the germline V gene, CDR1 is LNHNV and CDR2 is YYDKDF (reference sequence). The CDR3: CATSWARGETQYF. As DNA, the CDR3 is TGTGCCACCAGCTGGGCTCGGGGAGAGACCCAGTACTTC.

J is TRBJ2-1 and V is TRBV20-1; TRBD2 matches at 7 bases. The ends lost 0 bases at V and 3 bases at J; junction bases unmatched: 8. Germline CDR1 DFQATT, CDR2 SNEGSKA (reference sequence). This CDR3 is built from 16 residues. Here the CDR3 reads CSARDRTRGDYNEQFF. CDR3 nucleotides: TGCAGTGCTAGAGATAGGACTAGAGGGGACTACAATGAGCAGTTCTTC.

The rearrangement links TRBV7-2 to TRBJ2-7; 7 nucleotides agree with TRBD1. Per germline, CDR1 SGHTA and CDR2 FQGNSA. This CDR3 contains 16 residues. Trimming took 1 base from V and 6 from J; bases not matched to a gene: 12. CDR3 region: CASSLVLGQGVVEQYF. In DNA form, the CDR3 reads TGTGCCAGCAGCTTAGTTTTGGGGCAGGGGGTGGTCGAGCAGTACTTC.

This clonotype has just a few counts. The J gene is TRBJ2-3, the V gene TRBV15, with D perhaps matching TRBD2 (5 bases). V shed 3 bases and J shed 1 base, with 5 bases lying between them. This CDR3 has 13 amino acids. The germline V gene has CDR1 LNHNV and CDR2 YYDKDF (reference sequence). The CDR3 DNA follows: TGTGCCACCAGCAGCGGGGGCACAGATACGCAGTATTTT. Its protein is CATSSGGTDTQYF.

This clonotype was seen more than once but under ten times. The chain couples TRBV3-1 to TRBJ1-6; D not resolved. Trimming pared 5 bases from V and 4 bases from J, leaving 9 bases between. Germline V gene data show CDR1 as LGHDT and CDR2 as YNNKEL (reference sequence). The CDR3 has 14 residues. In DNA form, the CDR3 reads TGTGCCAGCAGCGCCACAGAGTATAATTCACCCCTCCACTTT. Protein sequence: CASSATEYNSPLHF.

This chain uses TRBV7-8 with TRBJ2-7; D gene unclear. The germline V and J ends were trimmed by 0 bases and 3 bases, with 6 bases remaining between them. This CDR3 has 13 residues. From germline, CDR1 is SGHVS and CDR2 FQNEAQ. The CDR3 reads CASSLALDYEQYF. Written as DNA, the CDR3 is TGTGCCAGCAGCTTAGCGCTGGACTACGAGCAGTACTTC.

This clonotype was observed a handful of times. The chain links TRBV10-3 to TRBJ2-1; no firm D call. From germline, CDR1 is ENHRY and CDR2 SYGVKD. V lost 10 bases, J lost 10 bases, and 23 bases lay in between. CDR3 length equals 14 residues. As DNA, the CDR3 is TGTGCCAGCAGACCGGCGGAATACTTGGAGGAGCAGTTCTTC. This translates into CASRPAEYLEEQFF.

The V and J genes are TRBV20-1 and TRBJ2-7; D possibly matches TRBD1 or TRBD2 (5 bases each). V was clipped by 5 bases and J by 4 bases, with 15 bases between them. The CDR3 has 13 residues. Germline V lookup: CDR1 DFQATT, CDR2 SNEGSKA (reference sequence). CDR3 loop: CSAAPGPRYEQYF. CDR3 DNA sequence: TGCAGTGCTGCACCGGGACCCAGATACGAGCAGTACTTC.

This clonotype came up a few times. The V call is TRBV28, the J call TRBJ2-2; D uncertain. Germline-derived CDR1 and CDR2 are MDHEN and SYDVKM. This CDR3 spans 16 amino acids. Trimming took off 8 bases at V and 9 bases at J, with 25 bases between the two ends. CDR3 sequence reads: CASLTRTPGIHRELFF. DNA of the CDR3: TGTGCCAGCCTTACCCGGACCCCGGGCATCCACAGGGAGCTGTTTTTT.

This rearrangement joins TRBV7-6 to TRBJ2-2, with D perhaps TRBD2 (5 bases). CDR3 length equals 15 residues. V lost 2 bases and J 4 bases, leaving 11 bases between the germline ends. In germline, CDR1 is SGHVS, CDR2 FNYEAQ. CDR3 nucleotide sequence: TGTGCCAGCAGCTTATTACCCCGGGGCACCGGGGAGCTGTTTTTT. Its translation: CASSLLPRGTGELFF.

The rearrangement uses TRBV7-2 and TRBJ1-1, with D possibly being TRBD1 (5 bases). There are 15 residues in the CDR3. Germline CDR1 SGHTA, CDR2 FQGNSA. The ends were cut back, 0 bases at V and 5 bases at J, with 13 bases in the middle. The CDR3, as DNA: TGTGCCAGCAGCTTAGCTCCCGGGGCGGTTACTGAAGCTTTCTTT. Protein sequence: CASSLAPGAVTEAFF.

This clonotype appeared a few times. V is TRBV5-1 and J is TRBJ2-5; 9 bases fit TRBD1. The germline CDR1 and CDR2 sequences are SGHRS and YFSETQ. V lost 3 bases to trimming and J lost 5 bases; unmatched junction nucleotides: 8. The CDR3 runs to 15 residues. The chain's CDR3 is CASSSEGQGGETQYF. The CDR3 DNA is TGCGCCAGCAGCTCAGAGGGACAGGGAGGGGAGACCCAGTACTTC.

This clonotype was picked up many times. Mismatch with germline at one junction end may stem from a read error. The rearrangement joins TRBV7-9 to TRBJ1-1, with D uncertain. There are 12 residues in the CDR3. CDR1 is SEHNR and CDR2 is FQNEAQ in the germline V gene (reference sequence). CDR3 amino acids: CASSLASTEAFF. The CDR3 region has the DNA TGTGCCAGCAGCTTAGCCTCTACTGAGGCTTTCTTT.

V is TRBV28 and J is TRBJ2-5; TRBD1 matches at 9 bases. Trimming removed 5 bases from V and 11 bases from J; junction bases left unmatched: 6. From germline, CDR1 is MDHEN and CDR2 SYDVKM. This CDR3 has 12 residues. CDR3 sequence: CASSLNRGLQYF. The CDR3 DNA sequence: TGTGCCAGCAGTCTAAACAGGGGGCTTCAGTACTTC.

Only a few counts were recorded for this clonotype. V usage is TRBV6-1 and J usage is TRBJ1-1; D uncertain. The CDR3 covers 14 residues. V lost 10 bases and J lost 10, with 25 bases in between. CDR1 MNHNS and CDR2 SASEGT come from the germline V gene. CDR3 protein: CATHVGVNSVRAFF. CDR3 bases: TGTGCCACGCATGTGGGTGTGAATTCTGTGCGAGCTTTCTTT.